The entry that follows covers one TCR beta chain sequence. Trimming left V 5 bases short and J 0 bases short, with 13 bases between. CDR1 is GTSNPN, CDR2 SVGIG, per germline (reference sequence). This CDR3 has 14 residues. Using immunoSEQ multiplex PCR, the repertoire was profiled, and TCRdb retains in-frame clones only, with some absent. This sample carries a few hundred thousand clones, under 90% of them seen once, and the ten largest clones take less than 11%. The entry originates in a study of blood T cell repertoires in COVID-19. The origin of this receptor is a young woman who had recovered from COVID-19. Sequences were obtained from PBMCs or T cells enriched from blood (not recorded which). The chain combines TRBV30 with TRBJ1-1; no firm D call. CDR3 sequence: CAWGRGDMNTEAFF. The CDR3 DNA follows: TGTGCCTGGGGCCGAGGAGATATGAACACTGAAGCTTTCTTT.